A single sample gave rise to the 17 T cell receptor beta chains below, sequenced in a study of beta chain features in type 1 diabetes. Study outcomes and limitations: Type 1 diabetes patients showed a moderate but significant shortening of TCRB CDR3s in all four CD4+ subsets.

The study reverse transcribed the entire isolated RNA, so it sequenced expressed TCRB transcripts. Profiled with immunoSEQ multiplex PCR; TCRdb holds only in-frame clones, not every one. The data contain about 660,000 clones, about an eighth of them singletons. These receptors' antigens are unknown. Sequenced: naive CD4+ T cells from blood. The source of these receptors is a man younger than 35 with type 1 diabetes.

This clone appeared a few times. The rearrangement links TRBV28 to TRBJ1-1, with D possibly being TRBD1 (5 bases). Between the trimmed V and J ends, which lost 7 bases and 0 bases, there was a span of 9 bases. CDR1 and CDR2 from the germline V gene are MDHEN and SYDVKM. This CDR3 has 13 amino acids. CDR3 in DNA: TGTGCCAGCAAGGAGGACATGAACACTGAAGCTTTCTTT. This encodes CASKEDMNTEAFF.

This clone has just a few counts. The chain joins TRBV19 to TRBJ2-7; TRBD2 might be the D (6 bases). With 8 bases removed from V and 0 bases from J, the gap between germline ends came to 11 bases. The CDR3 spans 13 residues. The germline CDR1 and CDR2 sequences are LNHDA and SQIVND (reference sequence). Here the CDR3 reads CASHIAVSYEQYF. The CDR3 DNA is TGTGCCAGTCATATAGCGGTCTCCTACGAGCAGTACTTC.

This clone was seen more than once but under ten times. J is TRBJ2-1 and V is TRBV4-1; 7 nucleotides match TRBD2. Germline values: CDR1 MGHRA, CDR2 YSYEKL. V trimming: 3 bases; J trimming: 0 bases; junction bases outside the gene matches: 5. The CDR3 sequence is 16 residues long. The CDR3 spells CASSQAGTNSYNEQFF. For the CDR3, the DNA is TGCGCCAGCAGCCAGGCCGGGACTAACTCCTACAATGAGCAGTTCTTC.

This clone has a handful of counts. J is TRBJ1-5 and V is TRBV28; 9 bases agree with TRBD1. V lost 5 bases and J lost 6; bases outside the gene matches: 11. CDR3 size: 16 residues. Germline V gives CDR1 MDHEN, CDR2 SYDVKM. CDR3 region: CASSPPGTGSFQPQHF. CDR3 nucleotides: TGTGCCAGCAGTCCCCCCGGGACAGGGAGTTTTCAGCCCCAGCATTTT. The entire variable domain, with the rest obtained from reference TRBV28 and TRBJ1-5, is as follows: DVKVTQSSRYLVKRTGEKVFLECVQDMDHENMFWYRQDPGLGLRLIYFSYDVKMKEKGDIPEGYSVSREKKERFSLILESASTNQTSMYLCASSPPGTGSFQPQHFGDGTRLSIL.

The chain joins TRBV19 to TRBJ2-1, with TRBD2 identical over 15 bases. Trimming cost V 5 bases and J 7 bases; bases outside gene matches: 6. The germline CDR1 and CDR2 sequences are LNHDA and SQIVND (reference sequence). CDR3 length: 16 residues. The CDR3 protein is CASSARTSGRVNEQFF. The CDR3 DNA reads as TGTGCCAGTAGTGCCCGGACTAGCGGGAGGGTAAATGAGCAGTTCTTC.

V and J are TRBV18 and TRBJ2-3, with 9 bases aligning to TRBD2. Looked up from germline, CDR1 is KGHSH and CDR2 is LQKENI. V lost 3 bases to trimming and J lost 0 bases; unmatched junction nucleotides: 10. The CDR3 runs to 18 residues. The CDR3, as DNA: TGTGCCAGCTCACCGAGGGTGTCTAGCGGGACTAGCACAGATACGCAGTATTTT. Translation: CASSPRVSSGTSTDTQYF.

The chain recombines TRBV5-5 with TRBJ2-1, with D perhaps TRBD2 (5 bases). V lost 6 bases, J lost 9 bases, and 10 bases lay in between. Germline CDR1 is SGHKS and CDR2 is YYEKEE (reference sequence). The CDR3 is 11 amino acids. CDR3: CASMRETEQFF. The CDR3 DNA is TGTGCCAGCATGAGGGAGACTGAGCAGTTCTTC.

The chain uses TRBV5-6 and TRBJ1-2; D perhaps matches TRBD1 (5 bases). V lost 3 bases and J 5 bases, leaving 17 bases between the germline ends. CDR1 SGHDT and CDR2 YYEEEE come from the germline V gene. This CDR3 region has 15 residues. The CDR3: CASSSPTGALYGYTF. The CDR3 DNA reads as TGTGCCAGCAGCTCACCCACAGGAGCTCTGTATGGCTACACCTTC. Variable domain in full (rest from reference TRBV5-6 and TRBJ1-2): DAGVTQSPTHLIKTRGQQVTLRCSPKSGHDTVSWYQQALGQGPQFIFQYYEEEERQRGNFPDRFSGHQFPNYSSELNVNALLLGDSALYLCASSSPTGALYGYTFGSGTRLTVV.

V usage is TRBV7-8 and J usage is TRBJ2-7, with D hard to call. V was shortened by 5 bases and J by 7 bases, with 15 bases between the two germline ends. The germline V gene has CDR1 SGHVS and CDR2 FQNEAQ. The CDR3 length is 13 residues. For the CDR3, the DNA is TGTGCCAGCAGCCTAAGCTCGACGCGGGAGCAGTACTTC. It yields the protein CASSLSSTREQYF.

For this clone: In this CDR3 the conserved last residue, phenylalanine or tryptophan, is missing, so a read error is likely. The DNA is omitted, as the CDR3 cannot be located on it reliably, and the CDR3 follows TCRdb's listing. The CDR3 sequence: CSARTVVLTGL. The chain combines TRBV20-1 with TRBJ1-1. Germline CDR1 is DFQATT and CDR2 is SNEGSKA (reference sequence). Including both end residues, the CDR3 is 11 amino acids long.

This sequence joins TRBV7-9 and TRBJ1-1; D is ambiguous. The length of the CDR3 is 13 residues. Germline CDR1 SEHNR, CDR2 FQNEAQ (reference sequence). The germline V and J ends were trimmed by 10 bases and 3 bases, with 15 bases remaining between them. The DNA of the CDR3 is TGTGCCACCGGTCTCGTAATTGACACTGAAGCTTTCTTT. Encoded protein: CATGLVIDTEAFF.

This chain joins TRBV10-3 and TRBJ1-2; 12 nucleotides align to TRBD1. This CDR3 contains 14 residues. Germline loops: CDR1 ENHRY, CDR2 SYGVKD. V shed 9 bases, J shed 8 bases, and the junction held 10 bases outside the gene matches. The chain's CDR3 is CAIHPGQGATGYTF. Here the CDR3 DNA reads TGTGCCATACATCCGGGACAGGGGGCTACAGGCTACACCTTC.

CDR3 residues: CASSYSKGDYGYTF. DNA for the CDR3: TGTGCCAGCAGTTACTCGAAGGGGGACTATGGCTACACCTTC. V usage is TRBV6-6 and J usage is TRBJ1-2; D is perhaps TRBD1 (6 bases). The germline V gene has CDR1 MNHNY and CDR2 SVGAGI (reference sequence). Trimming pared 0 bases from V and 3 bases from J, leaving 8 bases between. CDR3 length equals 14 residues.

CDR3 residues: CASSQETSGVQETQYF. CDR3 coding DNA: TGCGCCAGCAGCCAAGAGACTAGCGGGGTTCAAGAGACCCAGTACTTC. The chain is built from TRBV4-3 and TRBJ2-5, with TRBD2 identical over 11 bases. The J segment lost 2 bases and the V segment lost 0 bases, leaving 2 bases of the junction unmatched. The CDR3 has 16 residues. The germline V gene encodes CDR1 LGHNA and CDR2 YSLEER.

This clone appeared a few times. Other nucleotide sequences in the sample specify the same CDR3. V gene TRBV29-1 combines with J gene TRBJ1-4; tentative D call: TRBD1 (5 bases). The CDR3 extends over 11 amino acids. From germline, CDR1 is SQVTM and CDR2 ANQGSEA. Trimming cost V 6 bases and J 8 bases, with 10 bases left between them. CDR3 nucleotides: TGCAGCGTCGGGTGGGGGGAAAAACTGTTTTTT. This codes for CSVGWGEKLFF.

The chain couples TRBV4-2 to TRBJ1-2; D unclear. Trimming stripped 0 bases from V and 6 bases from J, with 14 bases between. CDR3 length equals 15 residues. Germline CDR1 and CDR2: LGHNA and YNFKEQ. CDR3 coding DNA: TGTGCCAGCAGCCAAGATATCAGGAGAAATGATGGCTACACCTTC. Translated, it gives CASSQDIRRNDGYTF.

For this clone: Other DNA variants within this sample encode the same CDR3. The rearrangement joins TRBV7-2 to TRBJ2-3; D gene uncertain. The V end lost 4 bases, the J end lost 2 bases, and 4 bases lay between the germline ends. Germline V gives CDR1 SGHTA, CDR2 FQGNSA. The CDR3 has 12 amino acids. The CDR3 nucleotides read TGTGCCAGCAGCTATTACACAGATACGCAGTATTTT. Amino acids: CASSYYTDTQYF. Full variable domain (missing parts from reference TRBV7-2 and TRBJ2-3): GAGVSQSPSNKVTEKGKDVELRCDPISGHTALYWYRQSLGQGLEFLIYFQGNSAPDKSGLPSDRFSAERTGGSVSTLTIQRTQQEDSAVYLCASSYYTDTQYFGPGTRLTVL.